What follows are 7 T cell receptor beta chains derived from one specimen sequenced in a study of immune cell composition in non-small cell lung cancer. Repertoires were generated with immunoSEQ multiplex PCR, while TCRdb's copy carries only in-frame clones and drops some. The sample lists approximately 2,000 clones, around 80% seen once, with 12% in the top ten. Normal lung was sampled as far from the tumour as possible, at least 3 cm. The sequenced sample was non-adjacent lung tissue. The receptors derive from a human donor with non-small cell lung cancer.

The chain recombines TRBV7-9 with TRBJ2-1, with D possibly being TRBD1 (5 bases). In germline, CDR1 is SEHNR, CDR2 FQNEAQ (reference sequence). This CDR3 region has 15 residues. The V end was cut by 5 bases, the J end by 4 bases, with 15 bases between. The CDR3 DNA is TGTGCCAGCAGCGGATTGACAGACTCTTACAATGAGCAGTTCTTC. Its translation is CASSGLTDSYNEQFF.

This clone was seen a handful of times. CDR3: CASSTQGTTDTQYF. The CDR3 DNA follows: TGTGCCAGCAGTACACAGGGGACCACAGATACGCAGTATTTT. V gene TRBV27 combines with J gene TRBJ2-3; 7 nucleotides agree with TRBD1. CDR1 is MNHEY and CDR2 is SMNVEV in the germline V gene (reference sequence). Trimming at V came to 5 bases and at J to 2 bases, leaving 4 bases not matched to a gene. This CDR3 is built from 14 residues.

The chain carries TRBV5-5 and TRBJ2-3; 8 bases are shared with TRBD1. The CDR3 runs 15 residues. Germline-derived CDR1 and CDR2 are SGHKS and YYEKEE (reference sequence). J lost 4 bases, V lost 4 bases, and 8 bases had no gene match. As DNA, the CDR3 is TGTGCCAGCAGCGTAAGGACAGGGCGGGCAGATACGCAGTATTTT. Its protein product is CASSVRTGRADTQYF. Full variable domain (missing parts from reference TRBV5-5 and TRBJ2-3): DAGVTQSPTHLIKTRGQQVTLRCSPISGHKSVSWYQQVLGQGPQFIFQYYEKEERGRGNFPDRFSARQFPNYSSELNVNALLLGDSALYLCASSVRTGRADTQYFGPGTRLTVL.

The chain joins TRBV27 to TRBJ2-7; 16 bases are shared with TRBD2. In germline, CDR1 is MNHEY, CDR2 SMNVEV (reference sequence). J lost 7 bases, V lost 10 bases, and 10 bases had no gene match. The CDR3 is made up of 15 amino acids. DNA for the CDR3: TGTGCCACACGGGGACTAGCGGGAGGGCCGTTGGAGCAGTACTTC. This codes for CATRGLAGGPLEQYF.

This sequence joins TRBV19 and TRBJ2-1; 10 bases match TRBD2. CDR1 and CDR2 (germline): LNHDA, SQIVND (reference sequence). The CDR3 is made up of 13 amino acids. After removal of 3 bases from V and 9 bases from J, the junction contained 2 bases not matched to a gene. CDR3 DNA sequence: TGTGCCAGTAGTATTAGGACTAGCGGTGAGCAGTTCTTC. Its translation: CASSIRTSGEQFF.

V is TRBV7-6 and J is TRBJ2-3; possible D gene TRBD2, 5 bases. V lost 5 bases and J 2 bases, leaving 14 bases between the germline ends. Germline-derived CDR1 and CDR2 are SGHVS and FNYEAQ. This CDR3 comprises 15 residues. Here the CDR3 reads CASSRSSGYTDTQYF. CDR3 coding DNA: TGTGCCAGCAGCCGGTCGAGCGGATACACAGATACGCAGTATTTT. Using reference TRBV7-6 and TRBJ2-3 for the parts outside the CDR3, the full variable domain is GAGVSQSPRYKVTKRGQDVALRCDPISGHVSLYWYRQALGQGPEFLTYFNYEAQQDKSGLPNDRFSAERPEGSISTLTIQRTEQRDSAMYRCASSRSSGYTDTQYFGPGTRLTVL.

This chain links TRBV2 with TRBJ1-5; 7 bases fit TRBD1. Germline V gene lookup returns CDR1 SNHLY and CDR2 FYNNEI. Trimming cost V 6 bases and J 1 base; bases outside gene matches: 6. The CDR3 has 15 amino acids. CDR3 DNA: TGTGCCAGCAGAACAGGGGCAATAAGCAATCAGCCCCAGCATTTT. This encodes CASRTGAISNQPQHF.